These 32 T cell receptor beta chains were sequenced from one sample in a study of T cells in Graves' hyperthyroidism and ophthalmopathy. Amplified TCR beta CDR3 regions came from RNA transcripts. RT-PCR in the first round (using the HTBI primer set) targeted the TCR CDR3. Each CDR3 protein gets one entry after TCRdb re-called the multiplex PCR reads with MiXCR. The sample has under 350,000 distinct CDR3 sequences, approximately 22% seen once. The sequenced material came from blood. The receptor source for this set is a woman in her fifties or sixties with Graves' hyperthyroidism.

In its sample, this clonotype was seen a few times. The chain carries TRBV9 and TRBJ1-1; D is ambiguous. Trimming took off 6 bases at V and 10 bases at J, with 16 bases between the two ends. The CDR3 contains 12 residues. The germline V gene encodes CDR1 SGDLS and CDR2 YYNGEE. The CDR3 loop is CASKRIGDRAFF. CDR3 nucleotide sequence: TGTGCCAGCAAACGGATCGGCGACCGAGCTTTCTTT.

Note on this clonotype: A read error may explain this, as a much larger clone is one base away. CDR3 sequence (DNA): TGCAGTGCCGTAGGGACTAGCCGAGACAATGAGCGGTTCTTC. Its translation: CSAVGTSRDNERFF. The chain employs TRBV20-1 and TRBJ2-1; 9 bases fit TRBD2. CDR1 and CDR2 from the germline V gene are DFQATT and SNEGSKA (reference sequence). The CDR3 is 14 amino acids.

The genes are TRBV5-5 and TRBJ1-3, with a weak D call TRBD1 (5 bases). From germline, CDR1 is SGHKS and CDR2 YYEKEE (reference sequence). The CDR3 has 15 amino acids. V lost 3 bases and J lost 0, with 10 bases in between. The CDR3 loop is CASSWDGPSGNTIYF. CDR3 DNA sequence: TGTGCCAGCAGCTGGGACGGTCCCTCTGGAAACACCATATATTTT.

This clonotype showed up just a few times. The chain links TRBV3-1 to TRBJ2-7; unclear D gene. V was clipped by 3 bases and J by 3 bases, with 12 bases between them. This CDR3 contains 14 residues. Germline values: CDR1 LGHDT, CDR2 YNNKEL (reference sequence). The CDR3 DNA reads TGTGCCAGCAGCCAGGATAGCTTCGGCTACGAGCAGTACTTC. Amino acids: CASSQDSFGYEQYF.

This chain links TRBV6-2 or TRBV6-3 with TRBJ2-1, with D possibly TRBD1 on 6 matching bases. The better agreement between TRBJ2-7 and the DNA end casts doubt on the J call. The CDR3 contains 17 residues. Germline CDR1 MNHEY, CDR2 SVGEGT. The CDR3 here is CAGTPTPGTKSYNEQYF. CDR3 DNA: TGTGCCGGCACCCCCACCCCCGGGACAAAGTCCTACAATGAGCAGTACTTC.

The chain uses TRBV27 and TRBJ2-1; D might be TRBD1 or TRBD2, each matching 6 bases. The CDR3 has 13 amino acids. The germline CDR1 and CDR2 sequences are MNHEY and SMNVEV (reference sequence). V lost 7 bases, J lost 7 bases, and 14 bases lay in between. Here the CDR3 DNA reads TGTGCCAGCACTTGGCAGGGGAGGAATGAGCAGTTCTTC. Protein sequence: CASTWQGRNEQFF.

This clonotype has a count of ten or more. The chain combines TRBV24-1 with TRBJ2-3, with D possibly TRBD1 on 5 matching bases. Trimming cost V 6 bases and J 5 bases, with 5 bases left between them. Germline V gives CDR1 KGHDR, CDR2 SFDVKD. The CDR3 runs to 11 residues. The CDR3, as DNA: TGTGCCACCAGTAGGGGAGATACGCAGTATTTT. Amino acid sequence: CATSRGDTQYF.

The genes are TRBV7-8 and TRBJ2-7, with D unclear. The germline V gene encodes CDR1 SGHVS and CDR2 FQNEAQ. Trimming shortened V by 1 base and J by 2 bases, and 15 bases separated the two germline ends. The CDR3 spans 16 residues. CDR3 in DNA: TGTGCCAGCAGCTTAGAATCGGCGGCAACCCCCTACGAGCAGTACTTC. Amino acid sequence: CASSLESAATPYEQYF.

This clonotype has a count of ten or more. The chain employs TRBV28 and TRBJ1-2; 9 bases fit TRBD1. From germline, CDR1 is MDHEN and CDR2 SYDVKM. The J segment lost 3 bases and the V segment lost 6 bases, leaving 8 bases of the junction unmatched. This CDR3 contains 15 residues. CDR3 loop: CASRSQGAGDYGYTF. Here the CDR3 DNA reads TGTGCCAGCAGATCACAGGGGGCCGGCGACTATGGCTACACCTTC.

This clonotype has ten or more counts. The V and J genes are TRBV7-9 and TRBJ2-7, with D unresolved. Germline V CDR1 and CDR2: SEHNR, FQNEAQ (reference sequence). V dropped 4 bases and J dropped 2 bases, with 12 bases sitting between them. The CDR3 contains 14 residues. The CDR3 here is CASSYQDGPYEQYF. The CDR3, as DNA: TGTGCCAGCAGCTACCAGGACGGCCCCTACGAGCAGTACTTC.

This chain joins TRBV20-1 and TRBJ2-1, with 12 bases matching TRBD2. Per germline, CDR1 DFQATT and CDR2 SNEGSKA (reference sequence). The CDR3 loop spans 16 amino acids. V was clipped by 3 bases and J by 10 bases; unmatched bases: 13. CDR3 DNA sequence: TGCAGTGCTAGTGGGGTAGGGCTAGCGGGAGGGCCGGAGCAGTTCTTC. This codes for CSASGVGLAGGPEQFF.

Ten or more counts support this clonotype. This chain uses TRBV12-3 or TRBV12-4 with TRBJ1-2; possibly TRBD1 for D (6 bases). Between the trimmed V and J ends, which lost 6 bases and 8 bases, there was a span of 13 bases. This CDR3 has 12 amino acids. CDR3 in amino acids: CASSPSDRGYTF. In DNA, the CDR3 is TGTGCCAGCAGCCCATCCGACAGGGGCTACACCTTC.

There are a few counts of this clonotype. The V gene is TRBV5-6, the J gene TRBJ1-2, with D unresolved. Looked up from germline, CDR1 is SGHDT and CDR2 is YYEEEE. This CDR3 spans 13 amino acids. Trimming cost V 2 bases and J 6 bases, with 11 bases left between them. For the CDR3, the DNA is TGTGCCAGCAGCTTCGTCGGCAACGATGGCTACACCTTC. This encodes CASSFVGNDGYTF. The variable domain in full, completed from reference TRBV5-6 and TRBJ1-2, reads DAGVTQSPTHLIKTRGQQVTLRCSPKSGHDTVSWYQQALGQGPQFIFQYYEEEERQRGNFPDRFSGHQFPNYSSELNVNALLLGDSALYLCASSFVGNDGYTFGSGTRLTVV.

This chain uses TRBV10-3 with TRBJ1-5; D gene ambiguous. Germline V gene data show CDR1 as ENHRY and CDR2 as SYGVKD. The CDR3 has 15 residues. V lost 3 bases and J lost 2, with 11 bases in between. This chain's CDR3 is CAISEEAIGNQPQHF. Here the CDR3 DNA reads TGTGCCATCAGTGAAGAGGCCATTGGCAATCAGCCCCAGCATTTT.

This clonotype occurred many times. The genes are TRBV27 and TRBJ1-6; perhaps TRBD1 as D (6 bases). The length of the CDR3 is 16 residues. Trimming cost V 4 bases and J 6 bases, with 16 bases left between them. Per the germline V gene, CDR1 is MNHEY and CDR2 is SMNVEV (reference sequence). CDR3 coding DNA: TGTGCCAGCAGTTCTACGTCTAGGGGGGGTAATTCACCCCTCCACTTT. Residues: CASSSTSRGGNSPLHF.

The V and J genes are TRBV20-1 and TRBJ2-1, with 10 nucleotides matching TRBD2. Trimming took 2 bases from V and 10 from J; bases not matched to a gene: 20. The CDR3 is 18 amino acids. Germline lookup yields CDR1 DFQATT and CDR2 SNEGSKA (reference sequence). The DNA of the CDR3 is TGCAGTGCTAGAAAACTCCTATCAGGCCTAGCGGGAGAGTTCGAGCAGTTCTTC. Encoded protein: CSARKLLSGLAGEFEQFF.

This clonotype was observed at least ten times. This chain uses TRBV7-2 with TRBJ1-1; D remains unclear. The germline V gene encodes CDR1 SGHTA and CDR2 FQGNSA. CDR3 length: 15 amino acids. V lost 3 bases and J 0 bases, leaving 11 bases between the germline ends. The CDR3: CASSLQVSVNTEAFF. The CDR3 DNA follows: TGTGCCAGCAGCTTGCAGGTATCGGTGAACACTGAAGCTTTCTTT.

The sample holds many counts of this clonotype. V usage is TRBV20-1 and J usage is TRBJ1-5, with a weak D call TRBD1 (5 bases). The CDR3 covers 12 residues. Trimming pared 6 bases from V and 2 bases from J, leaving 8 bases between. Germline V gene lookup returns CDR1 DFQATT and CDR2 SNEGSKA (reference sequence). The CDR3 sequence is CSAGEGNQPQHF. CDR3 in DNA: TGCAGTGCAGGGGAGGGCAATCAGCCCCAGCATTTT.

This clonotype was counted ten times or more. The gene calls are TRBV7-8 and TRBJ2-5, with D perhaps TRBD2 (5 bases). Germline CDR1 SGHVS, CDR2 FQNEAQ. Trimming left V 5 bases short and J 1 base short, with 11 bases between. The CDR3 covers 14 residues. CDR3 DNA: TGTGCCAGCAGCCGACCCCGGGGCCAAGAGACCCAGTACTTC. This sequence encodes CASSRPRGQETQYF.

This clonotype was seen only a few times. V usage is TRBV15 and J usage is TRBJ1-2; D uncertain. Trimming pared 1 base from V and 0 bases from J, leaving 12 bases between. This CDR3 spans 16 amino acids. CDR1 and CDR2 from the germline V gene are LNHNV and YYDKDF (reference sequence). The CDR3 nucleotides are TGTGCCACCAGCAGAGCCAGCAGGCGGACTAACTATGGCTACACCTTC. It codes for CATSRASRRTNYGYTF. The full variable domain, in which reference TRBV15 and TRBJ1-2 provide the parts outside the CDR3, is DAMVIQNPRYQVTQFGKPVTLSCSQTLNHNVMYWYQQKSSQAPKLLFHYYDKDFNNEADTPDNFQSRRPNTSFCFLDIRSPGLGDTAMYLCATSRASRRTNYGYTFGSGTRLTVV.

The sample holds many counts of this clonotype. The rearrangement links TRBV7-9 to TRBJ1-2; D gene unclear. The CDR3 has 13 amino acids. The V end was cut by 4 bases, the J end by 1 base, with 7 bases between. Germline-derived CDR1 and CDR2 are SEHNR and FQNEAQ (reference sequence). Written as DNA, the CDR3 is TGTGCCAGCAGCTCCAGCGTTAACTATGGCTACACCTTC. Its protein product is CASSSSVNYGYTF. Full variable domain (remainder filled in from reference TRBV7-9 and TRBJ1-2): DTGVSQNPRHKITKRGQNVTFRCDPISEHNRLYWYRQTLGQGPEFLTYFQNEAQLEKSRLLSDRFSAERPKGSFSTLEIQRTEQGDSAMYLCASSSSVNYGYTFGSGTRLTVV.

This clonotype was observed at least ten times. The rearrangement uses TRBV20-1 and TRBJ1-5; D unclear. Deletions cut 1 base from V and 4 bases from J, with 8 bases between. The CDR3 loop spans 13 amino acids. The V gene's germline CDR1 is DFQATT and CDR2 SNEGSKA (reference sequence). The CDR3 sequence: CSARVPSNQPQHF. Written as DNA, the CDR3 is TGCAGTGCTAGAGTCCCCTCTAATCAGCCCCAGCATTTT.

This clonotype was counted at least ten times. The CDR3 sequence is CASSPGQGAGQPQHF. The CDR3 bases are TGTGCCAGCTCACCCGGACAGGGGGCTGGTCAGCCCCAGCATTTT. The rearrangement joins TRBV18 to TRBJ1-5, with 11 bases matching TRBD1. There are 15 residues in the CDR3. Unmatched junction bases numbered 4, after V lost 3 bases and J lost 6 bases. In germline, CDR1 is KGHSH, CDR2 LQKENI.

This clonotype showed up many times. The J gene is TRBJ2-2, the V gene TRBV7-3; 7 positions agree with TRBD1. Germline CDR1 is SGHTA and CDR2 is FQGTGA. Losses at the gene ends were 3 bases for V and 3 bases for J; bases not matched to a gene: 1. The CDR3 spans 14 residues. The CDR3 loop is CASSFDRDTGELFF. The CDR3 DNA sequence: TGTGCCAGCAGCTTTGACAGGGACACCGGGGAGCTGTTTTTT.

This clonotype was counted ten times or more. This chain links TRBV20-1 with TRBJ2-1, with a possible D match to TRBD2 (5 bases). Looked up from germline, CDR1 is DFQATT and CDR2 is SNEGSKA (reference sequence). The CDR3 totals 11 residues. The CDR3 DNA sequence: TGCAGGTCGTCTTACGGGGTTGAGCAGTTCTTC. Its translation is CRSSYGVEQFF.

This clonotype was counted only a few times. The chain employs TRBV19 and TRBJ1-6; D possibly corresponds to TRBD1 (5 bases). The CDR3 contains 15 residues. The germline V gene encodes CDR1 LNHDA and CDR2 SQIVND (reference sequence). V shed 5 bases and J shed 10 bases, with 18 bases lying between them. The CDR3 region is CASSDVPGQGSPLHF. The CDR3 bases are TGTGCCAGTAGTGACGTCCCGGGGCAGGGATCACCCCTCCACTTT.

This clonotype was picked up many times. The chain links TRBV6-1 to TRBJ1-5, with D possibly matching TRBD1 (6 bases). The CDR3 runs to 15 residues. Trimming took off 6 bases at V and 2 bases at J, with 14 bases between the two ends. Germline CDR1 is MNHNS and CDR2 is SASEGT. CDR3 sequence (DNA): TGTGCCAGCAGACCACAGGGTGGGGGCAATCAGCCCCAGCATTTT. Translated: CASRPQGGGNQPQHF.

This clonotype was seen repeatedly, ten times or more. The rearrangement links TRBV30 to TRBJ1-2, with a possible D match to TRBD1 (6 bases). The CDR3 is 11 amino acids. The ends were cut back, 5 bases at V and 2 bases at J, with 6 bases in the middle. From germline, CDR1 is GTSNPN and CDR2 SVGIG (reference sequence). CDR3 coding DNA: TGTGCCTGGGGACAGAACTATGGCTACACCTTC. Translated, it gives CAWGQNYGYTF.

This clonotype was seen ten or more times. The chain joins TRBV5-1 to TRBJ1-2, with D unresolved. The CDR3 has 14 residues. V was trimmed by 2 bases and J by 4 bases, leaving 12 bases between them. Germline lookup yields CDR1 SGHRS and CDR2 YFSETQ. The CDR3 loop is CASSLSDTAYGYTF. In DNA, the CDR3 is TGCGCCAGCAGCTTAAGCGACACCGCCTATGGCTACACCTTC.

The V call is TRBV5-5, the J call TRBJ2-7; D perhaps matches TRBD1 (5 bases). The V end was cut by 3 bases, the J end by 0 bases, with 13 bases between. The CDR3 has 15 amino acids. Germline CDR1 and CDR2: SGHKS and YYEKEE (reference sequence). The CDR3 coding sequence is TGTGCCAGCAGCTCAACCCTACAGGTCTCCTACGAGCAGTACTTC. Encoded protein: CASSSTLQVSYEQYF.

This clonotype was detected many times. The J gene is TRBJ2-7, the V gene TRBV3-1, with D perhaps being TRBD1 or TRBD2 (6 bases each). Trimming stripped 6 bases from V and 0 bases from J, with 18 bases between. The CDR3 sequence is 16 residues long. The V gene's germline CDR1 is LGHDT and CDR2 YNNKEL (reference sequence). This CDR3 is CASSRGAGDLSYEQYF. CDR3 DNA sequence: TGTGCCAGCAGTAGGGGGGCAGGGGACCTCTCCTACGAGCAGTACTTC.

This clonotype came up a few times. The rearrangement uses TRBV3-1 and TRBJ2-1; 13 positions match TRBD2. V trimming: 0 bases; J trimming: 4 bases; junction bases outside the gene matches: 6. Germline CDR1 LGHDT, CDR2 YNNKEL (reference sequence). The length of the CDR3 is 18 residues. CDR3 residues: CASSQELAGGPGYNEQFF. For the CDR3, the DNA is TGTGCCAGCAGCCAAGAACTAGCGGGAGGGCCGGGGTACAATGAGCAGTTCTTC.